The 5 T cell receptor beta chains below come from one sample, sequenced in a study of blood T cell repertoires in COVID-19 (dated by TCRdb to the early 2020s). Receptors were amplified or captured by the immunoSEQ multiplex PCR assay. TCRdb took this table from immuneACCESS and kept in-frame rearrangements with V and J called. Such tables lack part of the clones; where checked against another copy, unresolved V genes explain under half of the gap, and the rest is unexplained. For this sample there are roughly 520,000 clones; approximately 90% appear just once. Jointly, the top ten make up 1.5% to 2% of the sample. Sequencing used PBMCs or T cells enriched from blood (not recorded which). These receptors all stem from a woman aged 35 to 49 who had recovered from COVID-19.

In its sample, this clone was seen once. The V and J genes are TRBV6-5 and TRBJ1-5; 11 bases map to TRBD1. This CDR3 region has 15 residues. The V and J ends lost 6 bases and 3 bases, in that order; junction bases with no gene match: 4. CDR1 MNHEY and CDR2 SVGAGI come from the germline V gene. The CDR3 DNA is TGTGCCAGCAGCCAGGGACAGGGGGACAATCAGCCCCAGCATTTT. As protein: CASSQGQGDNQPQHF.

This chain connects TRBV7-9 to TRBJ1-5; possibly TRBD1 for D (6 bases). V lost 4 bases, J lost 3 bases, and 10 bases lay in between. Per germline, CDR1 SEHNR and CDR2 FQNEAQ (reference sequence). The CDR3 is 14 residues long. This chain's CDR3 is CASSWDTYNQPQHF. The CDR3 bases are TGTGCCAGCAGCTGGGACACCTACAATCAGCCCCAGCATTTT.

The chain uses TRBV6-1 and TRBJ1-2; D gene uncertain. The germline V gene encodes CDR1 MNHNS and CDR2 SASEGT. This CDR3 contains 13 residues. Trimming left V 1 base short and J 4 bases short, with 7 bases between. The CDR3, as DNA: TGTGCCAGCAGTGAAGTCGACATCTATGGCTACACCTTC. It encodes CASSEVDIYGYTF.

The V gene is TRBV18, the J gene TRBJ1-5; D possibly corresponds to TRBD1 (5 bases). This CDR3 comprises 12 residues. The germline gives CDR1 KGHSH, CDR2 LQKENI. Deletions cut 2 bases from V and 6 bases from J, with 5 bases between. The CDR3 sequence is CASSPRGQPQHF. The DNA of the CDR3 is TGTGCCAGCTCACCAAGGGGTCAGCCCCAGCATTTT.

The chain recombines TRBV2 with TRBJ2-2, with D perhaps matching TRBD2 (6 bases). There are 13 residues in the CDR3. CDR1 and CDR2 (germline): SNHLY, FYNNEI. Trimming took off 6 bases at V and 9 bases at J, with 14 bases between the two ends. The CDR3 here is CASSLSRERELFF. Here the CDR3 DNA reads TGTGCCAGCAGCCTATCCCGGGAGCGGGAGCTGTTTTTT.